These 7 T cell receptor beta chains were all obtained from the same sample, sequenced in a study of identical twins listed by TCRdb under 2016. Libraries were prepared through 5' RACE. Sequencing was carried out with an Illumina HiSeq 2000. TCRdb handled the public reads itself, with Q25 trimming in fastp and clone calling in MiXCR, and kept productive beta chains. Every distinct CDR3 protein forms one entry, paired with its most common genes and DNA. This sample lists 400,000 to 650,000 distinct CDR3 sequences; approximately 22% were detected once. The ten largest account for about 0.99% of the sample. This same sample was also taken into another study, of T cells expressing NK-cell markers.

The sequencing input was CD4+ T cells sorted from blood. The receptors originated from a woman in her late teens or twenties in good health.

The CDR3 DNA reads as TGCAGTGCTAGTACAGGGCCCTCTGGGGCCAACGTCCTGACTTTC. Translated, it gives CSASTGPSGANVLTF. V usage is TRBV20-1 and J usage is TRBJ2-6, with D tentatively TRBD1 (6 bases). Germline V CDR1 and CDR2: DFQATT, SNEGSKA (reference sequence). The CDR3 has 15 residues. V lost 3 bases and J 0 bases, leaving 9 bases between the germline ends.

V and J are TRBV30 and TRBJ2-5; D could derive from TRBD1 or TRBD2 (5 bases each). Trimming removed 1 base at V and 2 bases at J, with 5 bases between. CDR3 length equals 12 residues. Germline CDR1 and CDR2: GTSNPN and SVGIG (reference sequence). The CDR3 coding sequence is TGTGCCTGGAGTGGGGGGCAAGAGACCCAGTACTTC. It codes for CAWSGGQETQYF.

J is TRBJ2-3 and V is TRBV20-1, with 9 bases fitting TRBD2. CDR3 length: 16 residues. Trimming took 0 bases from V and 4 from J; bases not matched to a gene: 8. Germline-derived CDR1 and CDR2 are DFQATT and SNEGSKA (reference sequence). The chain's CDR3 is CSARDQSAGGADTQYF. DNA for the CDR3: TGCAGTGCTAGAGATCAGTCGGCGGGAGGGGCAGATACGCAGTATTTT.

In this sample, this clonotype turned up many times. The chain uses TRBV7-9 and TRBJ1-2; the D is unclear. Germline CDR1 and CDR2: SEHNR and FQNEAQ (reference sequence). V was pared by 1 base and J by 2 bases, with 8 bases between. The CDR3 is 14 residues long. The CDR3 DNA reads TGTGCCAGCAGCTTAGTATCGGGGAACTATGGCTACACCTTC. As protein: CASSLVSGNYGYTF.

V and J are TRBV12-3 or TRBV12-4 and TRBJ1-2; no clear D gene. The CDR3 covers 13 residues. Trimming left V 7 bases short and J 4 bases short, with 13 bases between. The DNA for the CDR3 is TGTGCCAGCACCCCGACGGCGATCTATGGCTACACCTTC. It translates to CASTPTAIYGYTF.

This clonotype is a singleton in its sample. The CDR3 loop reads CASSNPDWYSYNEQFF. CDR3 coding DNA: TGTGCCAGCAGCAACCCGGACTGGTACTCCTACAATGAGCAGTTCTTC. The chain links TRBV7-9 to TRBJ2-1; D might be TRBD2 (5 bases). Germline V gene sequence: CDR1 SEHNR, CDR2 FQNEAQ (reference sequence). The CDR3 is 16 amino acids. V was trimmed by 5 bases and J by 0 bases, leaving 14 bases between them.

The chain recombines TRBV20-1 with TRBJ2-1; 7 positions match TRBD2. The ends lost 7 bases at V and 0 bases at J; junction bases unmatched: 3. The CDR3 length is 13 residues. From germline, CDR1 is DFQATT and CDR2 SNEGSKA (reference sequence). For the CDR3, the DNA is TGCAGTGTTTCGGGGGGCTCCTACAATGAGCAGTTCTTC. Residues: CSVSGGSYNEQFF.